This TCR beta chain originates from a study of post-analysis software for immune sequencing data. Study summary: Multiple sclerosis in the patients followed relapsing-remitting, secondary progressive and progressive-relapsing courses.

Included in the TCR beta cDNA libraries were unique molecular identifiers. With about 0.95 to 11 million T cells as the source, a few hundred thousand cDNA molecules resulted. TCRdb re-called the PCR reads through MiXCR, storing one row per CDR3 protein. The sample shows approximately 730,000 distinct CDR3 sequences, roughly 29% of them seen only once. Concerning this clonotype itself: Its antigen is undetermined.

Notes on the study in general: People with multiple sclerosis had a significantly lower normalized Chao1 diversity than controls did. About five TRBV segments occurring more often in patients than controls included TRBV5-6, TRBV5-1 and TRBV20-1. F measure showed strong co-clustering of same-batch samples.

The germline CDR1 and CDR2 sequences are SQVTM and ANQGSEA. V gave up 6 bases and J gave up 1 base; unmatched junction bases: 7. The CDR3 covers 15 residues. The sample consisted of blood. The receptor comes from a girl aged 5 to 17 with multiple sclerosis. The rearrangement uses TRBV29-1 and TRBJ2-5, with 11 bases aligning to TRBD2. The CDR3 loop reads CSVGGLAGGQETQYF. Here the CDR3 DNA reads TGCAGCGTCGGGGGTCTAGCGGGGGGCCAAGAGACCCAGTACTTC.